The 2 T cell receptor beta chains in this list originate from one sample, sequenced in a study of identical twins. TCRdb reprocessed the 5' RACE reads via MiXCR and lists one record per CDR3 protein. The data show over 600,000 distinct CDR3 sequences, around 21% seen once. The data also belong to a second study, concerning T cells expressing NK-cell markers.

Sequencing input: PBMCs. The receptor source for this set is a woman under 30 in good health.

This clonotype showed up just a few times. The genes are TRBV6-5 and TRBJ1-6, with a weak D call TRBD1 (5 bases). This CDR3 is 14 amino acids long. Germline V gene data show CDR1 as MNHEY and CDR2 as SVGAGI. V shed 4 bases and J shed 9 bases, with 13 bases lying between them. CDR3: CASSLQALSSPLHF. For the CDR3, the DNA is TGTGCCAGCAGTTTACAGGCTCTCTCTTCACCCCTCCACTTT.

The chain is built from TRBV12-3 or TRBV12-4 and TRBJ1-2; no clear D gene. The CDR3 is 12 amino acids. Between the trimmed V and J ends, which lost 3 bases and 8 bases, there was a span of 10 bases. CDR3 sequence: CASSLRLSGYTF. The DNA of the CDR3 is TGTGCCAGCAGTTTGCGGCTTTCGGGCTACACCTTC.